This is a list of T cell receptor beta chains from one sample in a study of human thymus T cells. TCRdb keeps only in-frame clones here, not all; method: immunoSEQ multiplex PCR. The sample includes some 130,000 clones, over 85% of them seen just once. The sample comprised thymus tissue. Source of these receptors: a boy younger than two with a congenital heart defect but otherwise immunologically healthy. The conserved cysteine and the conserved F or W are not part of the CDR3 here. Each record gives: J gene, V gene, CDR3 length, CDR3 protein.

>TRBJ1-2|TRBV21-1|15
ASAFRDRGSHNYGYT
>TRBJ1-6|TRBV28|15
ASSFSASNPYNSPLH
>TRBJ2-3|TRBV5-1|16
ASSKDRLAGGPADTQY
>TRBJ1-2|TRBV6-5|14
ASSYSGSTAPHGYT
>TRBJ2-7|TRBV4-2|14
ASSQVGRGDSYEQY
>TRBJ1-5|TRBV19|12
ASSRTGGSQPQH
>TRBJ2-7|TRBV10-3|14
AISESNQRGPYEQY
>TRBJ1-1|TRBV11-2|12
ASSPNKPNTEAF
>TRBJ1-3|TRBV2|15
ASSPRDRRKAGNTIY
>TRBJ1-1|TRBV28|11
ASGDRGGTEAF
>TRBJ2-3|TRBV4-3|14
ASSQVERGDSDTQY
>TRBJ2-1|TRBV20-1|7
SAGDSEF
>TRBJ2-3|TRBV6-5|12
ASSTLTVTDTQY
>TRBJ1-4|TRBV5-5|13
ASSFRDRPNEKLF
>TRBJ1-2|TRBV6-4|14
ASSDSRAGGWYGYT
>TRBJ2-7|TRBV15|14
ATSRKKGAVSYEQY
>TRBJ2-7|TRBV19|12
ASSISTGSYEQY
>TRBJ1-2|TRBV7-8|12
ASSPIQGPYGYT
>TRBJ2-3|TRBV5-1|13
ASSLKRPGTDTQY
>TRBJ2-1|TRBV4-1|17
ASSQDLGQGALIYNEQF
>TRBJ1-5|TRBV5-5|13
ASSLERYSNQPQH
>TRBJ1-2|TRBV6-4|11
ASSLDQGTGYT
>TRBJ1-1|TRBV6-1|11
ASSRTGDSEAF
>TRBJ1-5|TRBV19|13
ASTAGQGGYQPQH
>TRBJ1-4|TRBV4-3|16
ASSQDGVDRENNEKLF
>TRBJ2-4|TRBV4-1|15
ASSQEHGLWAKNIQY
>TRBJ2-7|TRBV5-1|15
ASSLDNMEDQSYEQY
>TRBJ2-3|TRBV7-2|14
ASSLAISGDTDTQY
>TRBJ1-3|TRBV5-1|15
ASSWGHHKSSGNTIY
>TRBJ2-1|TRBV10-2|13
ASSRGGGTCGEQF
>TRBJ2-7|TRBV7-2|11
ASSLALSYEQY
>TRBJ1-2|TRBV19|14
ASSARTGGNNYGYT
>TRBJ1-2|TRBV9|12
ASSTQGARFGYT
>TRBJ2-5|TRBV28|9
ASSPHVTQY
>TRBJ2-3|TRBV11-2|14
ASSTLGGTSTDTQY
>TRBJ1-2|TRBV27|12
ASSMTAWADGYT
>TRBJ2-5|TRBV6-4|11
ASSVEAFETQY
>TRBJ2-7|TRBV28|9
ASSFSREQY